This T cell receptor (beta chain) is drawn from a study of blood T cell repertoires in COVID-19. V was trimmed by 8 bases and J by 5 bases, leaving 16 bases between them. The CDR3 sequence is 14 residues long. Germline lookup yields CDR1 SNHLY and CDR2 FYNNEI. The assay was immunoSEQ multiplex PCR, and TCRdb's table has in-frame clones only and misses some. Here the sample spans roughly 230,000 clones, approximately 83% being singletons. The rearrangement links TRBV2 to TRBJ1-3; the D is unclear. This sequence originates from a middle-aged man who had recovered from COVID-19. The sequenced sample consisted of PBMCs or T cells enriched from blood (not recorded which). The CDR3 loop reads CASQGREGRNTIYF. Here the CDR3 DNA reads TGTGCCAGCCAAGGGAGAGAAGGGCGAAACACCATATATTTT.